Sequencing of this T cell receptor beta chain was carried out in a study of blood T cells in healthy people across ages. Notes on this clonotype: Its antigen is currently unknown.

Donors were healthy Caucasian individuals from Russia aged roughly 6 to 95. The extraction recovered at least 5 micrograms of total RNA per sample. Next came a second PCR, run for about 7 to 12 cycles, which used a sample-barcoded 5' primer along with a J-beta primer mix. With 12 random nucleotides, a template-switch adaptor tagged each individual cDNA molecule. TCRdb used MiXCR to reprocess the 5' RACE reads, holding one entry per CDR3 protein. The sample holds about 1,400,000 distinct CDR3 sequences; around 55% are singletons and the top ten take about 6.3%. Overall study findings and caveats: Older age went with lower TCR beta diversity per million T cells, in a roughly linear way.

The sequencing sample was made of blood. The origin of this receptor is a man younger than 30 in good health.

CDR3 coding DNA: TGTGCCAGCAGTTTATTTCCCCCGGAGGAGGGCAATCAGCCCCAGCATTTT. Translating it yields CASSLFPPEEGNQPQHF. The chain carries TRBV27 and TRBJ1-5; no firm D call. The CDR3 length is 17 residues. CDR1 and CDR2 from the germline V gene are MNHEY and SMNVEV (reference sequence). V lost 1 base and J 2 bases, leaving 15 bases between the germline ends.